The 18 T cell receptor beta chains in this list originate from one sample, sequenced in a study of T cell repertoires in cytomegalovirus infection. TCRdb passed the reads through MiXCR, listing each CDR3 protein once. There are about 740,000 distinct CDR3 sequences in the sample; 35% occur only once, and 2.5% to 3% lies in the top ten. The sample taken for sequencing was PBMCs. The receptors come from a human donor in good health (CMV status not recorded). Some clones in this sample may be carry-over from other donors' samples.

The chain combines TRBV5-5 with TRBJ1-6; perhaps TRBD1 as D (5 bases). The CDR3 extends over 14 amino acids. V was pared by 2 bases and J by 6 bases, with 9 bases between. CDR1 and CDR2 (germline): SGHKS, YYEKEE (reference sequence). The CDR3 DNA sequence: TGTGCCAGCAGCTTTTGGGGGGGTAATTCACCCCTCCACTTT. As protein: CASSFWGGNSPLHF.

The V gene is TRBV5-6, the J gene TRBJ1-2; weak D call: TRBD1 (5 bases). Per the germline V gene, CDR1 is SGHDT and CDR2 is YYEEEE. The germline V and J ends were trimmed by 4 bases and 6 bases, with 16 bases remaining between them. This CDR3 is built from 14 residues. The CDR3 loop reads CASSLGTGGNGYTF. In DNA, the CDR3 is TGTGCCAGCAGCCTCGGGACCGGGGGGAATGGCTACACCTTC.

The chain recombines TRBV7-9 with TRBJ2-7; D uncertain. In germline, CDR1 is SEHNR, CDR2 FQNEAQ (reference sequence). This CDR3 is built from 12 residues. Trimming took 4 bases from V and 6 from J, leaving 10 bases between them. The CDR3 DNA follows: TGTGCCAGCAGCTCCTCCTTCGGCGAGCAGTACTTC. It yields the protein CASSSSFGEQYF.

The J gene is TRBJ2-6, the V gene TRBV12-3 or TRBV12-4; D may correspond to TRBD1 or TRBD2 (5 bases each). The V end lost 6 bases, the J end lost 1 base, and 16 bases lay between the germline ends. The CDR3 consists of 17 residues. Here the CDR3 DNA reads TGTGCCAGCAGCCCCGGGAAGTCAGGGTCTGGGGCCAACGTCCTGACTTTC. This gives the protein CASSPGKSGSGANVLTF.

The table lists this clonotype with a count of one. The J gene is TRBJ2-7, the V gene TRBV29-1; D remains unclear. CDR1 is SQVTM and CDR2 is ANQGSEA in the germline V gene. The CDR3 has 14 residues. V was clipped by 3 bases and J by 2 bases, with 14 bases between them. CDR3 in amino acids: CSVEWAARPYEQYF. The CDR3 DNA reads as TGCAGCGTTGAGTGGGCGGCCCGTCCCTACGAGCAGTACTTC.

The chain links TRBV24-1 to TRBJ2-1; TRBD2 matches 8 bases. Unmatched junction bases numbered 14, after V lost 4 bases and J lost 10 bases. Germline-derived CDR1 and CDR2 are KGHDR and SFDVKD. This CDR3 comprises 16 residues. CDR3 DNA: TGTGCCACCAGTGACACTCATCCCACTAGCGGAGCAGAGCAGTTCTTC. It yields the protein CATSDTHPTSGAEQFF.

This chain joins TRBV10-3 and TRBJ2-3; 12 bases are a match to TRBD2. The CDR3 loop spans 16 amino acids. The V gene's germline CDR1 is ENHRY and CDR2 SYGVKD. V shed 4 bases and J 0 bases; nucleotides not matched to a gene: 2. DNA of the CDR3: TGTGCCATCAGTGGACTAGCGGGGGCCAGCACAGATACGCAGTATTTT. Its protein is CAISGLAGASTDTQYF.

This sequence joins TRBV20-1 and TRBJ2-4; weak D call: TRBD2 (6 bases). CDR1 and CDR2 from the germline V gene are DFQATT and SNEGSKA (reference sequence). This CDR3 spans 15 amino acids. Trimming stripped 1 base from V and 0 bases from J, with 10 bases between. This CDR3 is CSARGTGLAKNIQYF. The CDR3, as DNA: TGCAGTGCTAGAGGCACGGGACTAGCCAAAAACATTCAGTACTTC.

The table lists this clonotype with a few counts. The gene calls are TRBV20-1 and TRBJ1-4; D is perhaps TRBD1 (6 bases). Per the germline V gene, CDR1 is DFQATT and CDR2 is SNEGSKA (reference sequence). The V end was cut by 7 bases, the J end by 0 bases, with 12 bases between. The CDR3 consists of 14 residues. This CDR3 is CSGRGIATNEKLFF. The CDR3 DNA follows: TGCAGTGGGAGGGGGATTGCAACTAATGAAAAACTGTTTTTT.

This clonotype was observed a few times. V is TRBV7-2 and J is TRBJ2-1; no definite D call. This CDR3 contains 12 residues. The V gene lost 6 bases and the J gene lost 8 bases, with 11 bases spanning the gap. CDR1 and CDR2 (germline): SGHTA, FQGNSA. The CDR3 reads CASSPDMDEQFF. In nucleotides, the CDR3 is TGTGCCAGCAGTCCCGATATGGATGAGCAGTTCTTC. Using reference TRBV7-2 and TRBJ2-1 for the parts outside the CDR3, the full variable domain is GAGVSQSPSNKVTEKGKDVELRCDPISGHTALYWYRQSLGQGLEFLIYFQGNSAPDKSGLPSDRFSAERTGGSVSTLTIQRTQQEDSAVYLCASSPDMDEQFFGPGTRLTVL.

V gene TRBV7-8 combines with J gene TRBJ1-1; tentative D call: TRBD1 (6 bases). CDR1 and CDR2 from the germline V gene are SGHVS and FQNEAQ. Trimming removed 8 bases from V and 8 bases from J, with 21 bases in between. This CDR3 comprises 14 residues. The CDR3 nucleotides read TGTGCCAGCGCACACCCCGTATCTACAGGGGAAGCTTTCTTT. It is translated as CASAHPVSTGEAFF.

This clonotype was picked up a small number of times. The genes are TRBV5-6 and TRBJ1-5, with D possibly matching TRBD1 (5 bases). The V and J ends lost 4 bases and 6 bases respectively, with 11 bases between them. Germline V gives CDR1 SGHDT, CDR2 YYEEEE. The CDR3 has 13 residues. CDR3 DNA: TGTGCCAGCAGCCCAGGGATTGGTCAGCCCCAGCATTTT. It encodes CASSPGIGQPQHF.

This clonotype has at least ten counts. The gene calls are TRBV12-3 or TRBV12-4 and TRBJ2-2; TRBD1 matches 7 bases. The CDR3 consists of 15 residues. V dropped 2 bases and J dropped 6; count of bases not matched to a gene: 6. This chain's CDR3 is CASSLIGQEAGELFF. The DNA of the CDR3 is TGTGCCAGCAGTTTAATAGGACAGGAAGCCGGGGAGCTGTTTTTT.

This clonotype was counted ten times or more. The V and J genes are TRBV7-2 and TRBJ2-1; D possibly matches TRBD1 or TRBD2 (6 bases each). From germline, CDR1 is SGHTA and CDR2 FQGNSA. This CDR3 spans 16 amino acids. V dropped 5 bases and J dropped 0 bases, with 14 bases sitting between them. This CDR3 is CASSHRRDNSYNEQFF. CDR3 DNA sequence: TGTGCCAGCAGCCATCGGCGGGACAACTCCTACAATGAGCAGTTCTTC.

The chain joins TRBV20-1 to TRBJ1-4, with D uncertain. The CDR3 contains 13 residues. The V gene's germline CDR1 is DFQATT and CDR2 SNEGSKA (reference sequence). V lost 2 bases to trimming and J lost 5 bases, with 9 bases between them. CDR3 in amino acids: CSARKSRNEKLFF. The CDR3 coding sequence is TGCAGTGCTAGAAAGTCCAGAAATGAAAAACTGTTTTTT.

This clonotype was seen a single time. An end of the junction differs from the germline gene, which may be a read error. V usage is TRBV9 and J usage is TRBJ1-1; D is unresolved. The CDR3 has 13 amino acids. The germline gives CDR1 SGDLS, CDR2 YYNGEE. This CDR3 reads CARSVWQNTEAFF. The CDR3 nucleotides read TGTGCCAGAAGCGTCTGGCAGAACACTGAAGCGTTCTTT.

This clonotype was observed a handful of times. The rearrangement joins TRBV6-5 to TRBJ2-1, with TRBD2 as a possible D gene (6 bases). V dropped 10 bases and J dropped 4 bases, with 8 bases sitting between them. Germline V lookup: CDR1 MNHEY, CDR2 SVGAGI. The CDR3 has 11 amino acids. The CDR3 bases are TGTGCCACCGCGGGGTACAATGAGCAGTTCTTC. Encoded protein: CATAGYNEQFF.

The chain links TRBV27 to TRBJ1-1, with D possibly TRBD1 on 5 matching bases. V was shortened by 6 bases and J by 12 bases, with 23 bases between the two germline ends. Germline V gives CDR1 MNHEY, CDR2 SMNVEV (reference sequence). The CDR3 runs to 14 residues. CDR3 DNA: TGTGCCAGCAGGTCCCATCCGGACATCCCCACGTCTTTCTTT. Its translation: CASRSHPDIPTSFF.